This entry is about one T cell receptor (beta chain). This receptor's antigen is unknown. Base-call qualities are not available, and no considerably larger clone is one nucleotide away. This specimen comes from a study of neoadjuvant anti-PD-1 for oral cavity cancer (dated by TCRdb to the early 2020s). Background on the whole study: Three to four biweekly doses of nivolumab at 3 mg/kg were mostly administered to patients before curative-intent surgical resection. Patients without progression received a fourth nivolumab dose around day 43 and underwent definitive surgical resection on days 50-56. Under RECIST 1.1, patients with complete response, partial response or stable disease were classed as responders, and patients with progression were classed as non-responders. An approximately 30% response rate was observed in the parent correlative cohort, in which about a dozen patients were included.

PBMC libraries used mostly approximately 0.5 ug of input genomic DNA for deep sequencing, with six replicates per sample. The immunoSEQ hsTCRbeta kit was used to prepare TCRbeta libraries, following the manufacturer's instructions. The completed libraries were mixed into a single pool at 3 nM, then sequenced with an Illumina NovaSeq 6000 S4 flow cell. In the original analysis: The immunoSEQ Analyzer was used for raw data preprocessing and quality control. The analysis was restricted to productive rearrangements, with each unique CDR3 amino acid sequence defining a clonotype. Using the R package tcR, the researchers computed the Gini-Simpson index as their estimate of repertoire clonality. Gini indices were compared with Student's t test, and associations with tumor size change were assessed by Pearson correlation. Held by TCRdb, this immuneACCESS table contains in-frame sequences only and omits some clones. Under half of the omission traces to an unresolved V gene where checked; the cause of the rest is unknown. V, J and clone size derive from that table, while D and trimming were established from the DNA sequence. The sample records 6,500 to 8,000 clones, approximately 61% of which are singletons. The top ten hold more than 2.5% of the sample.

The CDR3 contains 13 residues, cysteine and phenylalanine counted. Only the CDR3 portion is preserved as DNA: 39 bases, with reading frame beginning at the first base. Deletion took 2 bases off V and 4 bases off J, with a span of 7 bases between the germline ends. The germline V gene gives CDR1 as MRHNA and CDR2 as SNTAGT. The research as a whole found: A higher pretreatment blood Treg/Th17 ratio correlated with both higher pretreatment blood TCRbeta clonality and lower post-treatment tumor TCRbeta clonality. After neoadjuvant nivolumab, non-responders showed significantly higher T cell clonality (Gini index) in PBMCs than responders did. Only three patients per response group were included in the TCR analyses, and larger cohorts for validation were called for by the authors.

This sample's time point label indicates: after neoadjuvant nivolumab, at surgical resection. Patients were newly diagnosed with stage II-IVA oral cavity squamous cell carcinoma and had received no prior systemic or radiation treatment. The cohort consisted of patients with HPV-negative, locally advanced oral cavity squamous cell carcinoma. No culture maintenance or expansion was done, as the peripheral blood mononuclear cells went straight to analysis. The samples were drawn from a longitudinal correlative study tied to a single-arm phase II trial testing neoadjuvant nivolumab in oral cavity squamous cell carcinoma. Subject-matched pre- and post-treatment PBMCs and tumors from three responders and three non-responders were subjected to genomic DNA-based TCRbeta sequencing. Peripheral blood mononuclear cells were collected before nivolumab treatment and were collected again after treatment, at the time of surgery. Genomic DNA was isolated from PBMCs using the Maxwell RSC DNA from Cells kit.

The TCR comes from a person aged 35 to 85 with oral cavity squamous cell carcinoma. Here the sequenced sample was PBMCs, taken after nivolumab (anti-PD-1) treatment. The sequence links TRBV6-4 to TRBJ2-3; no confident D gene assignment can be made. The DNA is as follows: TGTGCCAGCAGTGACCTCGTATCAGATACGCAGTATTTT. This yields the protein CASSDLVSDTQYF.